This T cell receptor (beta chain) was profiled in a study of blood T cell repertoires in COVID-19. Here immunoSEQ multiplex PCR was the method, and the copy in TCRdb shows in-frame clones only, minus some. The data contain 80,000 to 130,000 clones, roughly 86% of them singletons. Germline CDR1 is MDHEN and CDR2 is SYDVKM. V lost 8 bases, J lost 3 bases, and 10 bases stayed unmatched. The CDR3 totals 15 residues. The specimen sequenced was peripheral blood. This receptor was obtained from a woman in her sixties with acute or convalescent COVID-19. The V and J genes are TRBV28 and TRBJ2-5; TRBD1 matches at 9 bases. CDR3 residues: CASEPAGQGEETQYF. The CDR3 coding sequence is TGTGCCAGCGAACCCGCGGGACAGGGTGAAGAGACCCAGTACTTC. The variable domain in full, with the rest retrieved from reference TRBV28 and TRBJ2-5, is DVKVTQSSRYLVKRTGEKVFLECVQDMDHENMFWYRQDPGLGLRLIYFSYDVKMKEKGDIPEGYSVSREKKERFSLILESASTNQTSMYLCASEPAGQGEETQYFGPGTRLLVL.